The next 9 T cell receptor beta chains were all read from a single sample in a study of blood T cell repertoires in COVID-19. This table comes from immunoSEQ multiplex PCR, and its TCRdb copy is limited to in-frame clones, with some not included. Found here are under 100,000 clones, 89% of them singletons; the top ten hold about 3.7%. Sequenced material: peripheral blood. The source is an older woman with acute or convalescent COVID-19.

The rearrangement uses TRBV7-2 and TRBJ1-4; unclear D gene. Trimming took off 0 bases at V and 7 bases at J, with 12 bases between the two ends. The germline V gene has CDR1 SGHTA and CDR2 FQGNSA. The CDR3 has 15 residues. The CDR3 here is CASSLAGGNGEKLFF. The CDR3, as DNA: TGTGCCAGCAGCTTAGCGGGCGGGAATGGTGAAAAACTGTTTTTT.

Only one count was recorded for this clone. The J gene is TRBJ1-2, the V gene TRBV7-9, with a weak D call TRBD1 (6 bases). The V end was cut by 7 bases, the J end by 7 bases, with 22 bases between. Germline CDR1 reads SEHNR; CDR2 reads FQNEAQ (reference sequence). The CDR3 extends over 15 amino acids. This CDR3 reads CASTSDLDRLGGYTF. CDR3 nucleotides: TGTGCCAGCACCTCCGACCTCGACAGGCTTGGTGGCTACACCTTC.

The chain uses TRBV4-1 and TRBJ1-2, with D unclear. This CDR3 has 16 amino acids. Trimming cost V 1 base and J 7 bases, with 19 bases left between them. Looked up from germline, CDR1 is MGHRA and CDR2 is YSYEKL. The CDR3 sequence is CASSQVVQPAGGGYTF. In DNA form, the CDR3 reads TGCGCCAGCAGCCAAGTCGTACAGCCGGCGGGAGGTGGCTACACCTTC.

This clone appeared a single time. The chain joins TRBV18 to TRBJ1-5, with 8 positions matching TRBD1. The CDR3 runs 14 residues. Germline CDR1 KGHSH, CDR2 LQKENI. Trimming removed 4 bases from V and 8 bases from J; junction bases left unmatched: 7. CDR3 loop: CASSLNQGAEPQHF. CDR3 DNA: TGTGCCAGCTCACTAAACCAGGGGGCAGAGCCCCAGCATTTT.

This chain connects TRBV28 to TRBJ1-1; D call uncertain. Germline V CDR1 and CDR2: MDHEN, SYDVKM. The CDR3 totals 12 residues. V shed 3 bases and J shed 9 bases, with 11 bases lying between them. The CDR3 DNA follows: TGTGCCAGCAGTTTCGAATTAACAAAAGCTTTCTTT. Translating it yields CASSFELTKAFF.

The V gene is TRBV3-1 (or the pseudogene TRBV3-2), the J gene TRBJ1-5; D unresolved. The CDR3 runs to 16 residues. Trimming stripped 0 bases from V and 6 bases from J, with 15 bases between. Germline CDR1 reads LGHDT; CDR2 reads YNNKEL (reference sequence). CDR3 in DNA: TGTGCCAGCAGCCAAGAAAGGTTGGGAGTCGCTCAGCCCCAGCATTTT. Protein product: CASSQERLGVAQPQHF.

DNA for the CDR3: TGTGCCAGCAGTTTGGAGGGTAGGACTGAAGCTTTCTTT. This codes for CASSLEGRTEAFF. The chain recombines TRBV2 with TRBJ1-1; D is uncertain. CDR1 SNHLY and CDR2 FYNNEI come from the germline V gene. The CDR3 covers 13 residues. The V end lost 5 bases, the J end lost 5 bases, and 12 bases lay between the germline ends.

CDR3 bases: TGTGCCAGCAGCTTGGTCGTCAATGAGCAGTTCTTC. Translated, it gives CASSLVVNEQFF. The V call is TRBV5-4, the J call TRBJ2-1; no clear D gene. The CDR3 has 12 amino acids. Germline V lookup: CDR1 SGHNT, CDR2 YYREEE (reference sequence). V was trimmed by 0 bases and J by 6 bases, leaving 4 bases between them.

CDR3 coding DNA: TGCGCCAGCAGCTTGGATGGCAGCGGAGACACTGAAGCTTTCTTT. This sequence encodes CASSLDGSGDTEAFF. The V and J genes are TRBV5-1 and TRBJ1-1, with D unclear. Germline CDR1 SGHRS, CDR2 YFSETQ. The CDR3 has 15 amino acids. The V gene lost 0 bases and the J gene lost 3 bases, with 12 bases spanning the gap. Drawing the rest from reference TRBV5-1 and TRBJ1-1, the complete variable domain is KAGVTQTPRYLIKTRGQQVTLSCSPISGHRSVSWYQQTPGQGLQFLFEYFSETQRNKGNFPGRFSGRQFSNSRSEMNVSTLELGDSALYLCASSLDGSGDTEAFFGQGTRLTVV.